Below are 24 T cell receptor beta chains sequenced from a single sample in a study of CD8+CD57+ T cells in acquired aplastic anemia. Patients who underwent sequencing had shown CD8+CD57+ cell expansion by flow cytometry. Researchers used genomic DNA as the template to profile TCR beta VDJ and CDR3. Using its own MiXCR run on the reads, TCRdb lists one record per CDR3 protein. The sample has just over 40,000 distinct CDR3 sequences; about 63% are singletons. Sequenced material: sorted CD4+, CD8+, or CD8+CD57+ T cells (not recorded which) from PBMCs. These TCRs come from a human donor with aplastic anemia.

This clonotype was observed many times. V gene TRBV28 combines with J gene TRBJ2-7; no clear D. This CDR3 contains 16 residues. V was trimmed by 7 bases and J by 2 bases, leaving 21 bases between them. CDR1 and CDR2 from the germline V gene are MDHEN and SYDVKM. DNA of the CDR3: TGTGCCAGCACCCTCTCCTTGAGGAGCCCAACCTACGAGCAGTACTTC. It is translated as CASTLSLRSPTYEQYF. Complete variable domain (other parts from reference TRBV28 and TRBJ2-7): DVKVTQSSRYLVKRTGEKVFLECVQDMDHENMFWYRQDPGLGLRLIYFSYDVKMKEKGDIPEGYSVSREKKERFSLILESASTNQTSMYLCASTLSLRSPTYEQYFGPGTRLTVT.

V and J are TRBV24-1 and TRBJ2-2; D possibly uses TRBD1 or TRBD2 (5 bases each). The V and J ends lost 3 bases and 6 bases respectively, with 7 bases between them. Germline CDR1 and CDR2: KGHDR and SFDVKD. This CDR3 comprises 13 residues. CDR3: CATSDPGPGELFF. CDR3 in DNA: TGTGCCACCAGTGATCCGGGACCCGGGGAGCTGTTTTTT.

This clonotype was counted many times. This sequence joins TRBV12-3 or TRBV12-4 and TRBJ2-1; 9 nucleotides line up with TRBD1. The junction had 6 bases not matched to a gene; V was cut back by 5 bases and J by 7 bases. The CDR3 has 14 residues. The CDR3 region has the DNA TGTGCCAGCAGTACATGGGACAGGGTTAATGAGCAGTTCTTC. Amino acids: CASSTWDRVNEQFF.

This sequence joins TRBV5-1 and TRBJ1-3; no clear D gene. V was cut by 0 bases and J by 0 bases, with 7 bases left in between. CDR3 length equals 15 residues. CDR1 SGHRS and CDR2 YFSETQ come from the germline V gene. Here the CDR3 reads CASSLGGSSGNTIYF. The CDR3 coding sequence is TGCGCCAGCAGCTTGGGGGGTAGCTCTGGAAACACCATATATTTT.

There are many counts of this clonotype. The chain carries TRBV5-6 and TRBJ2-7; D gene unclear. The CDR3 runs to 16 residues. V was shortened by 2 bases and J by 0 bases, with 15 bases between the two germline ends. Germline V CDR1 and CDR2: SGHDT, YYEEEE. The CDR3 spells CASSFSTRLISYEQYF. For the CDR3, the DNA is TGTGCCAGCAGCTTTTCGACGAGACTGATCTCCTACGAGCAGTACTTC.

This clonotype was detected only a few times. The J gene is TRBJ2-7, the V gene TRBV2; D uncertain. Germline values: CDR1 SNHLY, CDR2 FYNNEI. Between the trimmed V and J ends, which lost 6 bases and 4 bases, there was a span of 10 bases. CDR3 length equals 12 residues. The CDR3 nucleotides are TGTGCCAGCAGCACTAACAGTTACGAGCAGTACTTC. Translating it yields CASSTNSYEQYF.

The gene calls are TRBV5-5 and TRBJ1-3; D gene uncertain. V was trimmed by 0 bases and J by 2 bases, leaving 6 bases between them. There are 14 residues in the CDR3. From germline, CDR1 is SGHKS and CDR2 YYEKEE (reference sequence). The CDR3: CASSLGGTGNTIYF. The DNA of the CDR3 is TGTGCCAGCAGCTTGGGAGGGACTGGAAACACCATATATTTT.

V gene TRBV9 combines with J gene TRBJ2-2, with a possible D match to TRBD1 (5 bases). Trimming stripped 3 bases from V and 1 base from J, with 7 bases between. The CDR3 covers 14 residues. CDR1 and CDR2 (germline): SGDLS, YYNGEE. The CDR3: CASSAQGNTGELFF. DNA for the CDR3: TGTGCCAGCAGCGCCCAGGGGAACACCGGGGAGCTGTTTTTT.

The chain uses TRBV9 and TRBJ1-1, with D unresolved. The CDR3 totals 9 residues. Germline V gene data show CDR1 as SGDLS and CDR2 as YYNGEE. The V end was cut by 7 bases, the J end by 8 bases, with 6 bases between. The CDR3 reads CASGGEAFF. The CDR3 DNA reads as TGTGCCAGCGGAGGAGAAGCTTTCTTT.

This clonotype came up many times. The rearrangement links TRBV19 to TRBJ2-3; TRBD2 matches 8 bases. Germline CDR1 is LNHDA and CDR2 is SQIVND (reference sequence). This CDR3 has 16 residues. The junction had 6 bases not matched to a gene; V was cut back by 1 base and J by 3 bases. CDR3 region: CASSIGSGVWTDTQYF. The CDR3 DNA sequence: TGTGCCAGTAGTATAGGTAGCGGGGTATGGACAGATACGCAGTATTTT.

About this clonotype: The junction differs from germline at one of its ends, possibly a read error. V and J are TRBV7-6 and TRBJ1-5, with TRBD1 identical over 10 bases. The CDR3 has 20 amino acids. CDR1 is SGHVS, CDR2 FNYEAQ, per germline. This chain's CDR3 is CASSWTGGTPGLRSNQPQHF. Here the CDR3 DNA reads TGTGCCAGCAGCTGGACAGGGGGTACGCCTGGCTTACGTAGCAATCAGCCCCAGCACTTT. The full variable domain, completed using reference TRBV7-6 and TRBJ1-5, is GAGVSQSPRYKVTKRGQDVALRCDPISGHVSLYWYRQALGQGPEFLTYFNYEAQQDKSGLPNDRFSAERPEGSISTLTIQRTEQRDSAMYRCASSWTGGTPGLRSNQPQHFGDGTRLSIL.

At least ten counts were recorded for this clonotype. V is TRBV12-3 or TRBV12-4 and J is TRBJ2-1; the D gene is possibly TRBD1 (6 bases). The CDR3 runs to 17 residues. The V and J ends lost 5 bases and 5 bases respectively, with 22 bases between them. CDR3 residues: CASSDRRPPIRDNEQFF. CDR3 DNA: TGTGCCAGCAGTGACAGGCGACCGCCGATAAGAGACAATGAGCAGTTCTTC.

The chain carries TRBV10-3 and TRBJ2-6; D possibly corresponds to TRBD1 (5 bases). The V gene lost 8 bases and the J gene lost 12 bases, with 14 bases spanning the gap. Germline values: CDR1 ENHRY, CDR2 SYGVKD. The CDR3 is made up of 12 amino acids. The CDR3 DNA reads as TGTGCCATCTCGAGTGACAGAACCGTCCTGACTTTC. Translating gives CAISSDRTVLTF.

In this sample, this clonotype turned up once. CDR3 in DNA: TGCAGCGTTCTTATAGGCAGACTCTCCTACGAGCAGTACTTC. This codes for CSVLIGRLSYEQYF. The rearrangement links TRBV29-1 to TRBJ2-7; D is uncertain. Germline V gives CDR1 SQVTM, CDR2 ANQGSEA. The CDR3 totals 14 residues. Trimming removed 5 bases at V and 0 bases at J, with 14 bases between.

The chain employs TRBV9 and TRBJ2-1; D is uncertain. Per the germline V gene, CDR1 is SGDLS and CDR2 is YYNGEE. The germline V and J ends were trimmed by 0 bases and 6 bases, with 4 bases remaining between them. This CDR3 region has 12 residues. CDR3 coding DNA: TGTGCCAGCAGCGTAGGTAGCAATGAGCAGTTCTTC. Protein: CASSVGSNEQFF. Filled out from reference TRBV9 and TRBJ2-1, the complete variable domain reads DSGVTQTPKHLITATGQRVTLRCSPRSGDLSVYWYQQSLDQGLQFLIQYYNGEERAKGNILERFSAQQFPDLHSELNLSSLELGDSALYFCASSVGSNEQFFGPGTRLTVL.

The chain has TRBV29-1 and TRBJ2-1; the match to TRBD2 covers 8 bases. There are 16 residues in the CDR3. CDR1 SQVTM and CDR2 ANQGSEA come from the germline V gene. After removal of 2 bases from V and 0 bases from J, the junction contained 6 bases not matched to a gene. The CDR3 coding sequence is TGCAGCGTTGAAAGGGTAGCGGGGAGCTCCTACAATGAGCAGTTCTTC. Amino acid sequence: CSVERVAGSSYNEQFF.

This chain joins TRBV25-1 and TRBJ1-2, with TRBD1 matching over 8 bases. Germline lookup yields CDR1 MGHDK and CDR2 SYGVNS. Trimming at V came to 5 bases and at J to 6 bases, leaving 8 bases not matched to a gene. The CDR3 contains 14 residues. Here the CDR3 reads CASSRQGKANGYTF. The CDR3 DNA reads TGTGCCAGCAGTCGACAGGGGAAGGCGAATGGCTACACCTTC.

The chain carries TRBV7-8 and TRBJ2-1; no clear D gene. With 1 base removed from V and 10 bases from J, the gap between germline ends came to 8 bases. Germline lookup yields CDR1 SGHVS and CDR2 FQNEAQ. This CDR3 has 12 residues. As DNA, the CDR3 is TGTGCCAGCAGCTTAGTGTCGCGGGAGCAGTTCTTC. It translates to CASSLVSREQFF.

This sequence joins TRBV7-3 and TRBJ1-1, with TRBD1 as a possible D gene (5 bases). The ends were cut back, 2 bases at V and 1 base at J, with 11 bases in the middle. CDR1 SGHTA and CDR2 FQGTGA come from the germline V gene. The CDR3 runs 15 residues. The CDR3 nucleotides read TGTGCCAGCAGCTTAGGGGACGTACCGAACACTGAAGCTTTCTTT. Amino acids: CASSLGDVPNTEAFF.

The rearrangement uses TRBV15 and TRBJ1-2; D might be TRBD1 (5 bases). The CDR3 spans 13 residues. Looked up from germline, CDR1 is LNHNV and CDR2 is YYDKDF (reference sequence). The V and J ends lost 4 bases and 8 bases respectively, with 14 bases between them. The CDR3 sequence: CATSMGPSEGYTF. CDR3 DNA: TGTGCCACCAGCATGGGACCGTCTGAAGGCTACACCTTC.

V usage is TRBV5-8 and J usage is TRBJ2-1, with no clear D. Trimming took off 0 bases at V and 3 bases at J, with 7 bases between the two ends. The CDR3 contains 14 residues. The germline CDR1 and CDR2 sequences are SGHTS and YDEGEE. CDR3 DNA sequence: TGTGCCAGCAGCTTGGAGGTGTTCTACAATGAGCAGTTCTTC. Protein product: CASSLEVFYNEQFF.

Only one count was recorded for this clonotype. This rearrangement joins TRBV20-1 to TRBJ1-2; tentative D call: TRBD1 (6 bases). CDR1 DFQATT and CDR2 SNEGSKA come from the germline V gene (reference sequence). The CDR3 is made up of 13 amino acids. V dropped 1 base and J dropped 6 bases, with 12 bases sitting between them. The CDR3 here is CSARVTGPDGYTF. CDR3 sequence (DNA): TGCAGTGCTAGAGTGACAGGACCCGATGGCTACACCTTC.

On this clonotype itself: The conserved closing phenylalanine or tryptophan is absent in this CDR3, likely reflecting a read error. This chain joins TRBV19 and TRBJ1-5; D unclear. Germline-derived CDR1 and CDR2 are LNHDA and SQIVND (reference sequence). V shed 9 bases and J shed 3 bases, with 15 bases lying between them. The CDR3 length is 14 residues. In DNA, the CDR3 is TGTGCCAGCACCCCAACAGAGCCCAATCAGCCCCAGCATTCT. This sequence encodes CASTPTEPNQPQHS.

The chain links TRBV29-1 to TRBJ2-7; 9 nucleotides align to TRBD1. Trimming removed 4 bases from V and 4 bases from J; junction bases left unmatched: 11. Germline V gene lookup returns CDR1 SQVTM and CDR2 ANQGSEA. This CDR3 is built from 15 residues. The chain's CDR3 is CSVAPQGTGLYEQYF. DNA of the CDR3: TGCAGCGTTGCCCCTCAAGGGACAGGGCTTTACGAGCAGTACTTC.